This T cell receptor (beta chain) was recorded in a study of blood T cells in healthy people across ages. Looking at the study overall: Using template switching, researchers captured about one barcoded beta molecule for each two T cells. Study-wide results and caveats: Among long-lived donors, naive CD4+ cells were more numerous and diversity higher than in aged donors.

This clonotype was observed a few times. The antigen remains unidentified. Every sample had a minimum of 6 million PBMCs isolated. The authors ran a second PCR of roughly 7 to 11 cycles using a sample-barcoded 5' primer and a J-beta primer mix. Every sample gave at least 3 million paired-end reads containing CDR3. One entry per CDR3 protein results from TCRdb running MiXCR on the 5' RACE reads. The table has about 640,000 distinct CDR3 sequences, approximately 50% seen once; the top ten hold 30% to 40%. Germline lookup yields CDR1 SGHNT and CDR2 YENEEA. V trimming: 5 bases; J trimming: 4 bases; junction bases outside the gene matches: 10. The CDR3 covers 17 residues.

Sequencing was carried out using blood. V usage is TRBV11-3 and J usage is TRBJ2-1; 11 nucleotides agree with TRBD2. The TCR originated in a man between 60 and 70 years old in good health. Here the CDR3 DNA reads TGTGCCAGCAGCAACCGTCTCGGGACTAGCGGTTACAATGAGCAGTTCTTC. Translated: CASSNRLGTSGYNEQFF.